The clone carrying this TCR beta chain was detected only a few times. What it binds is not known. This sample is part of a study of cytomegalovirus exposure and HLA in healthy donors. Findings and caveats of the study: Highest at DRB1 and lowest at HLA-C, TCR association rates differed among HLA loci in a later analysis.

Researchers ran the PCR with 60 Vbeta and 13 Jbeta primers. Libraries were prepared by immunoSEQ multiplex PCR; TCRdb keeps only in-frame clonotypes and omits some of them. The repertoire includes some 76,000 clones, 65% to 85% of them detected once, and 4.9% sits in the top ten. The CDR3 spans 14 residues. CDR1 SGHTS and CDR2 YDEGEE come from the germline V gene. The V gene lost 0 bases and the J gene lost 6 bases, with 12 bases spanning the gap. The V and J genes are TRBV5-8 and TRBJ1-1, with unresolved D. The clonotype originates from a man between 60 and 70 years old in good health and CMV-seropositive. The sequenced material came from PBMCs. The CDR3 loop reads CASSLGRLSPEAFF. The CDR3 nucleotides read TGTGCCAGCAGCTTGGGTCGGTTGAGTCCTGAAGCTTTCTTT. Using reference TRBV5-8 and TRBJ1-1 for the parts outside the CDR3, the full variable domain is EAGVTQSPTHLIKTRGQQATLRCSPISGHTSVYWYQQALGLGLQFLLWYDEGEERNRGNFPPRFSGRQFPNYSSELNVNALELEDSALYLCASSLGRLSPEAFFGQGTRLTVV.